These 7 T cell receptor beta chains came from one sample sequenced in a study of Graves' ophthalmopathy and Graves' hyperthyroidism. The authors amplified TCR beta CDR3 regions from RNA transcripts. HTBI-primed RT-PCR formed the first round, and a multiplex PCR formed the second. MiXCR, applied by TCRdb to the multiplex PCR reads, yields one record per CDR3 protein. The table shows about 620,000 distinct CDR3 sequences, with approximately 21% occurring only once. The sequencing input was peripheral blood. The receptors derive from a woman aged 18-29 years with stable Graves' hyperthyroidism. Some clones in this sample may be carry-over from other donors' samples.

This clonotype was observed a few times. In nucleotides, the CDR3 is TGTGCCAGCAGCGCGCCCCAAGCTTTCTTT. Amino acid sequence: CASSAPQAFF. The V call is TRBV11-2, the J call TRBJ1-1; D gene unclear. CDR1 and CDR2 from the germline V gene are SGHAT and FQNNGV. V lost 5 bases and J lost 9, with 7 bases in between. The CDR3 covers 10 residues.

DNA for the CDR3: TGTGCCAGCAGAATTCAGAGTTCACCCCTCCACTTT. This codes for CASRIQSSPLHF. V is TRBV6-1 and J is TRBJ1-6; D not resolved. Germline-derived CDR1 and CDR2 are MNHNS and SASEGT. Trimming pared 6 bases from V and 9 bases from J, leaving 9 bases between. The CDR3 totals 12 residues.

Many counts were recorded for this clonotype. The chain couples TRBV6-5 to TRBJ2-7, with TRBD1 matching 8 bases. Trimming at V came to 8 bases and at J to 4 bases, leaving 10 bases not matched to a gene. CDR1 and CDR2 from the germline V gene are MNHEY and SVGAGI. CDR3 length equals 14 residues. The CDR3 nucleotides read TGTGCCAGCTCCGGACAGGGCTTTACGTACGAGCAGTACTTC. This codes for CASSGQGFTYEQYF.

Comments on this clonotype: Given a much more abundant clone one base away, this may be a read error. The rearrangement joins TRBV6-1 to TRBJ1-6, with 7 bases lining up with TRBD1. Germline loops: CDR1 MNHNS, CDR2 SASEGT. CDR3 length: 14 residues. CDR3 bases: TGTGCCAGCAGGAAGGGGGCCCAGCGTTCACACCTCCACTTT. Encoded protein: CASRKGAQRSHLHF.

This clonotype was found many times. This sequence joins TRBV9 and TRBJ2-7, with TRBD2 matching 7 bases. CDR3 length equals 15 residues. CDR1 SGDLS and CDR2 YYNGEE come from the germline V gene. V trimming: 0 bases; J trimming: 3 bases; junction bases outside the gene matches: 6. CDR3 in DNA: TGTGCCAGCAGCGTAGGGTCAGCGGGGTACTACGAGCAGTACTTC. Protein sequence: CASSVGSAGYYEQYF. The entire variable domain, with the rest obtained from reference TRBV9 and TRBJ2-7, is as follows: DSGVTQTPKHLITATGQRVTLRCSPRSGDLSVYWYQQSLDQGLQFLIQYYNGEERAKGNILERFSAQQFPDLHSELNLSSLELGDSALYFCASSVGSAGYYEQYFGPGTRLTVT.

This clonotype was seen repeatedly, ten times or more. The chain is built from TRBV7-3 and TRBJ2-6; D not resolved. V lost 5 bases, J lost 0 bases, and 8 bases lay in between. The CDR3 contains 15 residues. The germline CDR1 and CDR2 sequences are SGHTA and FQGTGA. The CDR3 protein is CASSLSHSGANVLTF. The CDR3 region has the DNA TGTGCCAGCAGCCTTAGTCACTCTGGGGCCAACGTCCTGACTTTC.

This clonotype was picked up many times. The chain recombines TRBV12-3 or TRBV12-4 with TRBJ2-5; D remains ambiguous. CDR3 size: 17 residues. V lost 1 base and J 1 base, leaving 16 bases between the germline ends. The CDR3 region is CASSLGSRGILQETQYF. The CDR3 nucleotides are TGTGCCAGCAGTTTAGGGTCGCGAGGAATACTCCAAGAGACCCAGTACTTC.